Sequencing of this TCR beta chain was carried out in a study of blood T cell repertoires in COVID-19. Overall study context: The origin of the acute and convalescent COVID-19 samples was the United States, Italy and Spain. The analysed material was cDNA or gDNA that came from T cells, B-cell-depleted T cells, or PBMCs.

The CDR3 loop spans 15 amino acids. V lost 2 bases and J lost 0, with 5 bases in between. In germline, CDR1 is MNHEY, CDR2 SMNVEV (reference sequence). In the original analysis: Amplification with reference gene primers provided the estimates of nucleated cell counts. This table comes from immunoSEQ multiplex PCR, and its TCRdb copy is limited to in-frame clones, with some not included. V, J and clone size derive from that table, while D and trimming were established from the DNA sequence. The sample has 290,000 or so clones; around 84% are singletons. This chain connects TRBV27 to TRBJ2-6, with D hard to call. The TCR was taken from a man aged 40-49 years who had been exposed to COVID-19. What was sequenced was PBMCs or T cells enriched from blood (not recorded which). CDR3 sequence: CASSLVSSGANVLTF. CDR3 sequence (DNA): TGTGCCAGCAGTTTAGTCAGCTCTGGGGCCAACGTCCTGACTTTC.